This passage covers 8 T cell receptor beta chains from one sample sequenced in a study of OX40 agonist ivuxolimab in advanced cancers. Clones were sequenced by immunoSEQ multiplex PCR, and TCRdb holds only the in-frame ones, with some missing. The sample shows tens of thousands of clones, roughly 84% of them seen only once. This sample comprised CD4+ or CD8+ T cells sorted from blood, obtained in a trial of the OX40 agonist ivuxolimab. All receptors derive from an adult with an advanced solid tumor such as melanoma, head and neck, liver or kidney cancer.

The V and J genes are TRBV29-1 and TRBJ2-1; 8 bases agree with TRBD2. Germline assignment: CDR1 SQVTM and CDR2 ANQGSEA. Trimming removed 6 bases from V and 3 bases from J; junction bases left unmatched: 10. This CDR3 comprises 15 residues. In DNA form, the CDR3 reads TGCAGCGTCGACGGAAGCGGGAGTCTCTACAATGAGCAGTTCTTC. This encodes CSVDGSGSLYNEQFF.

The V and J genes are TRBV19 and TRBJ2-2; D is unclear. Germline CDR1 reads LNHDA; CDR2 reads SQIVND (reference sequence). The CDR3 loop spans 14 amino acids. The V and J ends lost 5 bases and 2 bases respectively, with 9 bases between them. The DNA for the CDR3 is TGTGCCAGTAGTGGCAGTTTCAACACCGGGGAGCTGTTTTTT. Amino acids: CASSGSFNTGELFF.

The CDR3 nucleotides read TGTGCCAGCAGCGATGACAGGGGGGTTTACAATGAGCAGTTCTTC. It is translated as CASSDDRGVYNEQFF. The chain recombines TRBV5-4 with TRBJ2-1, with 9 bases fitting TRBD1. The CDR3 totals 15 residues. Germline CDR1 is SGHNT and CDR2 is YYREEE (reference sequence). After removal of 4 bases from V and 4 bases from J, the junction contained 6 bases not matched to a gene.

For the CDR3, the DNA is TGTGCCAGCAGCTTACTAGCGGGGGGAGGCACAGATACGCAGTATTTT. Translation: CASSLLAGGGTDTQYF. The V call is TRBV7-6, the J call TRBJ2-3; 11 positions match TRBD2. This CDR3 comprises 16 residues. Germline V gene data show CDR1 as SGHVS and CDR2 as FNYEAQ. Trimming cost V 2 bases and J 1 base; bases outside gene matches: 2.

This chain connects TRBV18 to TRBJ2-7; TRBD2 aligns across 7 bases. V lost 6 bases to trimming and J lost 3 bases; unmatched junction nucleotides: 2. There are 12 residues in the CDR3. CDR1 KGHSH and CDR2 LQKENI come from the germline V gene. CDR3 loop: CASSRDYYEQYF. CDR3 DNA sequence: TGTGCCAGCTCCCGGGACTACTACGAGCAGTACTTC.

This clone came up once. The CDR3 region has the DNA TGTGCCAGCAGCGCGGGCGCGAACACCGGGGAGCTGTTTTTT. Translating it yields CASSAGANTGELFF. This chain joins TRBV6-1 and TRBJ2-2, with a tentative D call TRBD2 (5 bases). The V end lost 6 bases, the J end lost 0 bases, and 8 bases lay between the germline ends. From germline, CDR1 is MNHNS and CDR2 SASEGT. The CDR3 is 14 residues long.

The CDR3 loop reads CASSRASGRNEQFF. As DNA, the CDR3 is TGTGCCAGCTCACGGGCTAGCGGGAGGAATGAGCAGTTCTTC. The chain has TRBV18 and TRBJ2-1; 11 bases agree with TRBD2. The V gene's germline CDR1 is KGHSH and CDR2 LQKENI. With 4 bases clipped from V and 7 bases from J, the junction kept 3 bases outside the gene matches. This CDR3 spans 14 amino acids.

The genes are TRBV30 and TRBJ2-3, with TRBD2 identical over 14 bases. The CDR3 sequence is 18 residues long. Germline V lookup: CDR1 GTSNPN, CDR2 SVGIG (reference sequence). V shed 0 bases, J shed 2 bases, and the junction held 7 bases outside the gene matches. Here the CDR3 DNA reads TGTGCCTGGAGTGTACCCGGGACTAGCGGGGGATTCACAGATACGCAGTATTTT. The encoded protein is CAWSVPGTSGGFTDTQYF.